This record looks at one TCR beta chain sequence and its context. Its antigen is as yet unknown. V shed 6 bases and J shed 6 bases, with 8 bases lying between them. Germline CDR1 and CDR2: MNHEY and SVGAGI. The CDR3 length is 12 residues. This entry belongs to a study of cytomegalovirus exposure and HLA in healthy donors. Study outcomes and limitations: Despite most TCR sequences being rare, some public TCRs occurred in many donors. The authors enumerated over 150 TCR beta chains as linked to cytomegalovirus.

The repertoire was sequenced with immunoSEQ multiplex PCR; TCRdb's copy has only in-frame clones and lacks some. The sample has about 140,000 clones, less than 90% seen once. The source material was PBMCs. This sequence joins TRBV6-5 and TRBJ2-2; D is uncertain. The clonotype was recovered from a man between 18 and 35 years old in good health and CMV-seronegative. DNA for the CDR3: TGTGCCAGCAGGCGCGCGTCCGGGGAGCTGTTTTTT. Its protein is CASRRASGELFF.